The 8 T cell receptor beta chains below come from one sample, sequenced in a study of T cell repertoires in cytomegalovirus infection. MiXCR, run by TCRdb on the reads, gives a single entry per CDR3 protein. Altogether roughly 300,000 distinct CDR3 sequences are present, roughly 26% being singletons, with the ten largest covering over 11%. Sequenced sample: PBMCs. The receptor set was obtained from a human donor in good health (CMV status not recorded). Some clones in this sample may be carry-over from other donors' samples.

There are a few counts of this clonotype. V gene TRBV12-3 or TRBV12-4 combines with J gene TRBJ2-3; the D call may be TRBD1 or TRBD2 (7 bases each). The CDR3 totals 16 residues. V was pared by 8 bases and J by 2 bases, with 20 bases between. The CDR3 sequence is CASGAAGGGITDTQYF. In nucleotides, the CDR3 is TGTGCCAGCGGGGCCGCAGGGGGGGGGATCACAGATACGCAGTATTTT.

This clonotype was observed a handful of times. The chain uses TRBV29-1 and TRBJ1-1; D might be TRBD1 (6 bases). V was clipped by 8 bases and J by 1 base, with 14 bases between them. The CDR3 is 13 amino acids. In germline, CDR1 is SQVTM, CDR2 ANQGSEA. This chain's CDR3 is CSLTTGSNTEAFF. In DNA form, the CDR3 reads TGCAGCCTAACGACAGGATCGAACACTGAAGCTTTCTTT.

The CDR3 loop is CSVEEVWEPTDTQYF. The CDR3 DNA follows: TGCAGCGTTGAAGAGGTCTGGGAACCCACAGATACGCAGTATTTT. The J gene is TRBJ2-3, the V gene TRBV29-1, with D unclear. Per the germline V gene, CDR1 is SQVTM and CDR2 is ANQGSEA. The CDR3 has 15 amino acids. The V end was cut by 0 bases, the J end by 2 bases, with 12 bases between.

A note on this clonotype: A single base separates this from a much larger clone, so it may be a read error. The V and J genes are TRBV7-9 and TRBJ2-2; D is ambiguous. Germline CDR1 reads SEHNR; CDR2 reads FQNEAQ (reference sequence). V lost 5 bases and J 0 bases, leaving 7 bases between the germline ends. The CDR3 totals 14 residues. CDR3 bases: TGTGCCAGCAGCGACATTGCGAACACCGGGGAGCTGTTTTTT. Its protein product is CASSDIANTGELFF.

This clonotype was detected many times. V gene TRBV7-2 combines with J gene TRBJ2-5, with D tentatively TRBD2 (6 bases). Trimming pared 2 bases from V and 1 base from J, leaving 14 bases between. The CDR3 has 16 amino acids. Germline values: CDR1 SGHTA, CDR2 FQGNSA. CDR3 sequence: CASSLRWLAPQETQYF. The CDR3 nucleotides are TGTGCCAGCAGCTTACGCTGGCTAGCGCCCCAAGAGACCCAGTACTTC.

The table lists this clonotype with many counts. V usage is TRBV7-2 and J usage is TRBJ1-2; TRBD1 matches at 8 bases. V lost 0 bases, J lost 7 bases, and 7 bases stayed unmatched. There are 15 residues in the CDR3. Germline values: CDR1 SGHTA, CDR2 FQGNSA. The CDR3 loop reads CASSLAVRGPGGYTF. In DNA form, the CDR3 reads TGTGCCAGCAGCTTAGCGGTCAGGGGGCCCGGTGGCTACACCTTC.

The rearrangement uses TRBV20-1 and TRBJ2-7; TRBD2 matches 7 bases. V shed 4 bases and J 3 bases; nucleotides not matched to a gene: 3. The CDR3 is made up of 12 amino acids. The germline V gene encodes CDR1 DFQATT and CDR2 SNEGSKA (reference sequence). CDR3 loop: CSAKLARYEQYF. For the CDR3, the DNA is TGCAGTGCTAAACTAGCGCGCTACGAGCAGTACTTC.

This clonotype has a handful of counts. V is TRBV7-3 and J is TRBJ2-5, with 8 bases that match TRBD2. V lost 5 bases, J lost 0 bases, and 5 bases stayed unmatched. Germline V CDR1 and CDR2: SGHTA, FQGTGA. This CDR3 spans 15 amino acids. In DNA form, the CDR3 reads TGTGCCAGCAGCCTCAGCGGGAGCTACCAAGAGACCCAGTACTTC. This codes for CASSLSGSYQETQYF.